This entry is about one TCR beta chain. Its antigen is as yet unknown. Several immunoSEQ plates received, in even portions, the genomic DNA of each subset. Profiling relied on immunoSEQ multiplex PCR, and the TCRdb table lists in-frame clones only, not all of them. The sample has 2.3 million or so clones; over 90% are singletons. This sample is drawn from a study of shared clonotypes between healthy human individuals. The study's findings and limits: Naive subsets tended to show greater estimated richness than memory subsets.

The CDR3 covers 15 residues. V was clipped by 0 bases and J by 0 bases; unmatched bases: 1. The chain couples TRBV23-1 to TRBJ1-1; TRBD1 agrees at 7 bases. TRBV23-1 is an ORF for which the function is uncertain. The sequenced sample was naive CD4+ T cells from PBMCs. The subset here: CD45RA+ positively selected. This TCR derives from a man between 18 and 35 years old in good health. Some clones in this sample may be carry-over from other donors' samples. The DNA for the CDR3 is TGCGCCAGCAGTCAATCGACAGGGATGAACACTGAAGCTTTCTTT. Translated, it gives CASSQSTGMNTEAFF.